The 9 T cell receptor beta chains presented below share a single source sample, sequenced in a study of tumor and adjacent non-tumor tissue in lung cancer. A modified ARM-PCR protocol with three rounds of nested PCR amplified TCRbeta. From the multiplex PCR reads, TCRdb called clonotypes with MiXCR, one entry per CDR3 protein. Among about 110,000 distinct CDR3 sequences listed, about 63% were seen once. The template was RNA from unsorted bulk tissue. The normal lung tissue was taken more than 3 cm from the tumor edge. The sequenced sample was distant non-tumor lung tissue. These receptors came from a man aged 55 to 70 with non-small cell lung cancer.

With respect to this clonotype: This may arise from a read error, as a much more abundant clone is one base away. The V gene is TRBV5-1, the J gene TRBJ2-7, with a possible D match to TRBD2 (6 bases). Germline V gene data show CDR1 as SGHRS and CDR2 as YFSETQ. This CDR3 spans 15 amino acids. The CDR3 protein is CASSMLSGATYAQYF. Here the CDR3 DNA reads TGCGCCAGCAGCATGCTTAGCGGAGCTACCTACGCGCAGTACTTC.

In the case of this clonotype: It may be a read error: a sequence one base away is much more abundant. This sequence joins TRBV28 and TRBJ2-5, with TRBD2 identical over 14 bases. The length of the CDR3 is 17 residues. The V gene's germline CDR1 is MDHEN and CDR2 SYDVKM. The CDR3 DNA reads TGTGCCAGCAGTTCCCCTCGACTAGCGGGAGGGGAGGAGAGCCAGTACTTC. It translates to CASSSPRLAGGEESQYF.

The chain employs TRBV11-1 and TRBJ1-1, with D unresolved. Trimming took off 4 bases at V and 6 bases at J, with 12 bases between the two ends. CDR3 length equals 13 residues. The V gene's germline CDR1 is SGHAT and CDR2 FQDESV (reference sequence). CDR3 bases: TGTGCCAGCAGCTCGCCTCTAAGGGCTGAAGCTTTCTTT. It is translated as CASSSPLRAEAFF.

With respect to this clonotype: The junction and the germline gene differ at one end; a read error may be behind it. The chain carries TRBV4-1 and TRBJ1-5; maybe TRBD1 (5 bases). Looked up from germline, CDR1 is MGHRA and CDR2 is YSYEKL. The CDR3 is made up of 17 amino acids. CDR3 amino acids: CTSSQDLAGLGNHPQHF. CDR3 nucleotide sequence: TGCACCAGCAGCCAAGATTTAGCAGGGTTGGGAAATCATCCCCAGCATTTT.

This clonotype was counted ten times or more. The chain recombines TRBV5-1 with TRBJ2-2, with D maybe TRBD1 (5 bases). V shed 4 bases and J shed 1 base, with 8 bases lying between them. From germline, CDR1 is SGHRS and CDR2 YFSETQ. This CDR3 region has 14 residues. CDR3 DNA sequence: TGCGCCAGCAGCACGACAGAGAACACCGGGGAGCTGTTTTTT. This translates into CASSTTENTGELFF.

Regarding this clonotype: With a much larger clone just one base away, this may be a read error. The chain has TRBV19 and TRBJ2-3; 12 nucleotides align to TRBD2. The CDR3 loop spans 16 amino acids. V shed 3 bases and J 7 bases; nucleotides not matched to a gene: 8. The V gene's germline CDR1 is LNHDA and CDR2 SQIVND (reference sequence). CDR3 in DNA: TGTGCCAGTAGTATCCTAGCGGGAGGGCCGACATATACGCAGTATTTT. Translation gives CASSILAGGPTYTQYF. Full variable domain (missing parts from reference TRBV19 and TRBJ2-3): DGGITQSPKYLFRKEGQNVTLSCEQNLNHDAMYWYRQDPGQGLRLIYYSQIVNDFQKGDIAEGYSVSREKKESFPLTVTSAQKNPTAFYLCASSILAGGPTYTQYFGPGTRLTVL.

In regard to this clonotype: One end of the junction does not line up with germline, which may come from a read error. This chain links TRBV6-5 with TRBJ2-7; 10 bases fit TRBD2. There are 17 residues in the CDR3. In germline, CDR1 is MNHEY, CDR2 SVGAGI. DNA of the CDR3: TGTGCCAGCAGCTACTCTCCCAGCGGGAGGGCCGAATACGAGCAGTACTTC. It codes for CASSYSPSGRAEYEQYF.

Comments on this clonotype: A read error may account for a junction end that differs from germline. This chain links TRBV4-2 with TRBJ2-3; unclear D gene. This CDR3 contains 16 residues. Looked up from germline, CDR1 is LGHNA and CDR2 is YNFKEQ. DNA for the CDR3: TGTGCAAGCAGCCAAGGAAGCCGAGATCCGGCAGAAACGCAGTATTTT. It codes for CASSQGSRDPAETQYF.

Points on this clonotype: A read error is possible here, since a much larger clone lies one base away. This chain joins TRBV6-4 and TRBJ2-7, with D perhaps assigned TRBD1 or TRBD2 (5 bases each). The ends were cut back, 2 bases at V and 0 bases at J, with 14 bases in the middle. Germline V gene sequence: CDR1 MRHNA, CDR2 SNTAGT. The length of the CDR3 is 16 residues. In DNA, the CDR3 is TGTGCCAGCAGTGACGGGGGAGCTTTAGGCTCCTACGAGCAGTACTTC. This translates into CASSDGGALGSYEQYF.